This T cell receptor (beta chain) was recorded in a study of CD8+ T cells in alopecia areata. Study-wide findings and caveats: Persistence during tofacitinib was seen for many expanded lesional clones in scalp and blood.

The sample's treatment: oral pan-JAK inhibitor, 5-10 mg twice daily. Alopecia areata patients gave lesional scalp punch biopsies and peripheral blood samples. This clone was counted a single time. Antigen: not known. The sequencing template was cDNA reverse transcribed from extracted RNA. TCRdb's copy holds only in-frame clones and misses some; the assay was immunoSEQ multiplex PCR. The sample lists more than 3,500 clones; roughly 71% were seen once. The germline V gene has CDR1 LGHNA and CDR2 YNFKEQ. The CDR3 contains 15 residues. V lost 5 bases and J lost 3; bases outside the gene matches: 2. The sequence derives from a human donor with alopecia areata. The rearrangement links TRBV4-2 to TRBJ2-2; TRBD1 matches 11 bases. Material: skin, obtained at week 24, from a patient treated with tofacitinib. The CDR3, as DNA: TGTGCCAGCAGCTCGGGACAGGGGGACACCGGGGAGCTGTTTTTT. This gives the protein CASSSGQGDTGELFF.